Below are 6 T cell receptor beta chains sequenced from a single sample in a study of T-cell reconstitution after alpha-beta-depleted transplantation in children. Using unique molecular identifiers, the investigators prepared the TCRbeta library. TCRdb itself ran the PCR reads through MiXCR, one entry per CDR3 protein. The sample lists about 830,000 distinct CDR3 sequences, roughly 16% occurring once. This specimen was PBMCs, mostly from graft donor cells, taken 360 days after TCRalphabeta/CD19-depleted stem cell transplant. These receptors all stem from a male patient between 10 and 17 years old who had a stem cell transplant for acute lymphoblastic leukemia, so the T cells may come from the graft donor.

In this sample, this clonotype turned up a few times. The chain couples TRBV5-1 to TRBJ2-1; 9 nucleotides align to TRBD1. The CDR3 runs 18 residues. The V gene end was trimmed by 2 bases and the J gene end by 5 bases; junction bases not matched to a gene: 14. Germline V gene data show CDR1 as SGHRS and CDR2 as YFSETQ. CDR3 sequence (DNA): TGCGCCAGCAGCTTAGCTCGACTACAGGGGGCGGCAAACAATGAGCAGTTCTTC. Its translation: CASSLARLQGAANNEQFF.

This chain links TRBV29-1 with TRBJ1-5, with D perhaps TRBD1 (5 bases). This CDR3 region has 13 residues. CDR1 is SQVTM, CDR2 ANQGSEA, per germline. Trimming removed 5 bases at V and 10 bases at J, with 18 bases between. For the CDR3, the DNA is TGCAGCGTTATCGTCGAAGGGGCTGGTCCCCAGCATTTT. Translation gives CSVIVEGAGPQHF.

The genes are TRBV10-2 and TRBJ1-3; D call uncertain. The CDR3 covers 15 residues. Germline V gives CDR1 WSHSY, CDR2 SAAADI. V was trimmed by 4 bases and J by 0 bases, leaving 10 bases between them. CDR3: CASSAAGLSGNTIYF. The DNA for the CDR3 is TGCGCCAGCAGTGCAGCAGGCCTCTCTGGAAACACCATATATTTT.

The chain uses TRBV29-1 and TRBJ1-2; no reliable D call. In germline, CDR1 is SQVTM, CDR2 ANQGSEA. V was clipped by 6 bases and J by 8 bases, with 13 bases between them. This CDR3 region has 11 residues. The CDR3 region is CSVSRAKGYTF. Written as DNA, the CDR3 is TGCAGCGTAAGCCGGGCTAAGGGCTACACCTTC. The entire variable domain, with the rest obtained from reference TRBV29-1 and TRBJ1-2, is as follows: SAVISQKPSRDICQRGTSLTIQCQVDSQVTMMFWYRQQPGQSLTLIATANQGSEATYESGFVIDKFPISRPNLTFSTLTVSNMSPEDSSIYLCSVSRAKGYTFGSGTRLTVV.

The chain links TRBV18 to TRBJ2-5; D perhaps matches TRBD1 (7 bases). The V end lost 3 bases, the J end lost 2 bases, and 16 bases lay between the germline ends. Looked up from germline, CDR1 is KGHSH and CDR2 is LQKENI. This CDR3 is built from 16 residues. CDR3 nucleotides: TGTGCCAGCTCACCCCCTACGGGGGACAGTCAAGAGACCCAGTACTTC. Protein sequence: CASSPPTGDSQETQYF.

This chain links TRBV3-1 with TRBJ2-7; D uncertain. V was pared by 4 bases and J by 0 bases, with 10 bases between. The germline CDR1 and CDR2 sequences are LGHDT and YNNKEL (reference sequence). CDR3 length equals 14 residues. The CDR3 nucleotides read TGTGCCAGCAGCCGAAAGGACGGCTCCTACGAGCAGTACTTC. This sequence encodes CASSRKDGSYEQYF.